The 16 T cell receptor beta chains below were found in one sample sequenced in a study of cytomegalovirus exposure and HLA in healthy donors (TCRdb year 2017). The library was prepared using the immunoSEQ multiplex PCR assay. The multiplex PCR relied on a mix of 60 forward primers for TCR Vbeta segments and 13 reverse primers for TCR Jbeta segments. TCRdb limited this immuneACCESS table to in-frame rearrangements with V and J called. A share of clones is missing; checked studies link under half to unresolved V genes, and the rest is unexplained. The sample profile shows roughly 130,000 clones; almost 80% of them were found once. The ten largest clones capture approximately 0.97% of the sample. The sample taken for sequencing was PBMCs. These receptors were taken from a man younger than 35 in good health and CMV-seronegative.

CDR3 amino acids: CASSEFGGETEAFF. In nucleotides, the CDR3 is TGTGCCAGCAGTGAATTTGGAGGGGAGACTGAAGCTTTCTTT. This sequence joins TRBV25-1 and TRBJ1-1; D is perhaps TRBD1 (5 bases). Germline CDR1 MGHDK, CDR2 SYGVNS. The CDR3 runs to 14 residues. Between the trimmed V and J ends, which lost 1 base and 5 bases, there was a span of 11 bases.

The genes are TRBV5-8 and TRBJ2-5; TRBD1 might be the D (5 bases). Trimming took 4 bases from V and 2 from J, leaving 9 bases between them. The germline V gene has CDR1 SGHTS and CDR2 YDEGEE. The CDR3 contains 13 residues. The CDR3 DNA sequence: TGTGCCAGCAGCCAACAGGATCAAGAGACCCAGTACTTC. The encoded protein is CASSQQDQETQYF. Full variable domain (rest looked up from reference TRBV5-8 and TRBJ2-5): EAGVTQSPTHLIKTRGQQATLRCSPISGHTSVYWYQQALGLGLQFLLWYDEGEERNRGNFPPRFSGRQFPNYSSELNVNALELEDSALYLCASSQQDQETQYFGPGTRLLVL.

This clone was picked up a small number of times. This chain connects TRBV2 to TRBJ1-2; D is unclear. Germline V gene sequence: CDR1 SNHLY, CDR2 FYNNEI. The CDR3 runs to 13 residues. Trimming stripped 6 bases from V and 4 bases from J, with 12 bases between. The CDR3 bases are TGTGCCAGCAGGAGATTCGGGATCTATGGCTACACCTTC. This sequence encodes CASRRFGIYGYTF. The full variable domain, its missing parts supplied by reference TRBV2 and TRBJ1-2, is EPEVTQTPSHQVTQMGQEVILRCVPISNHLYFYWYRQILGQKVEFLVSFYNNEISEKSEIFDDQFSVERPDGSNFTLKIRSTKLEDSAMYFCASRRFGIYGYTFGSGTRLTVV.

CDR3 region: CASSSYPGQGKETQYF. Here the CDR3 DNA reads TGTGCCAGCAGCTCCTATCCGGGACAGGGGAAAGAGACCCAGTACTTC. The chain joins TRBV7-6 to TRBJ2-5, with TRBD1 matching over 10 bases. This CDR3 has 16 amino acids. The J segment lost 3 bases and the V segment lost 4 bases, leaving 8 bases of the junction unmatched. Germline lookup yields CDR1 SGHVS and CDR2 FNYEAQ.

This clone occurred a few times. The J gene is TRBJ2-7, the V gene TRBV18, with a tentative D call TRBD2 (6 bases). The V and J ends lost 4 bases and 5 bases respectively, with 12 bases between them. The CDR3 loop spans 13 amino acids. Germline V CDR1 and CDR2: KGHSH, LQKENI. Here the CDR3 reads CASSLGTSNEQYF. In DNA, the CDR3 is TGTGCCAGCTCACTAGGGACTTCTAACGAGCAGTACTTC.

The chain is built from TRBV19 and TRBJ1-5, with 7 bases identical to TRBD1. CDR3 length equals 13 residues. Germline V gene sequence: CDR1 LNHDA, CDR2 SQIVND (reference sequence). Trimming took 5 bases from V and 4 from J; bases not matched to a gene: 2. CDR3 DNA sequence: TGTGCCAGTAGTGTACAGGGGAATCAGCCCCAGCATTTT. It specifies CASSVQGNQPQHF. The variable domain in full, with the rest retrieved from reference TRBV19 and TRBJ1-5, is DGGITQSPKYLFRKEGQNVTLSCEQNLNHDAMYWYRQDPGQGLRLIYYSQIVNDFQKGDIAEGYSVSREKKESFPLTVTSAQKNPTAFYLCASSVQGNQPQHFGDGTRLSIL.

The rearrangement links TRBV25-1 to TRBJ1-1; D is undetermined. V was cut by 2 bases and J by 3 bases, with 13 bases left in between. Germline values: CDR1 MGHDK, CDR2 SYGVNS. The CDR3 is made up of 15 amino acids. CDR3 sequence: CASSEPRTGDTEAFF. The DNA of the CDR3 is TGTGCCAGCAGTGAACCCCGGACGGGAGACACTGAAGCTTTCTTT.

Here the CDR3 reads CAISGSDSPLHF. Here the CDR3 DNA reads TGTGCCATCAGTGGGAGTGATTCACCCCTCCACTTT. The gene calls are TRBV10-3 and TRBJ1-6; D is uncertain. This CDR3 region has 12 residues. The ends were cut back, 4 bases at V and 8 bases at J, with 6 bases in the middle. CDR1 is ENHRY, CDR2 SYGVKD, per germline.

This sequence joins TRBV29-1 and TRBJ1-2; D is possibly TRBD1 (5 bases). The CDR3 totals 12 residues. The V and J ends lost 1 base and 5 bases respectively, with 8 bases between them. Germline V gene sequence: CDR1 SQVTM, CDR2 ANQGSEA. CDR3 amino acids: CSVEAREYGYTF. CDR3 DNA: TGCAGCGTTGAAGCCAGGGAATATGGCTACACCTTC.

The count of this clone is one. This chain uses TRBV5-4 with TRBJ1-2; D unclear. The CDR3 extends over 13 amino acids. CDR1 is SGHNT, CDR2 YYREEE, per germline (reference sequence). V lost 6 bases, J lost 2 bases, and 11 bases lay in between. The DNA of the CDR3 is TGTGCCAGCACCGGAGGTAACAACTATGGCTACACCTTC. The encoded protein is CASTGGNNYGYTF. The full variable domain, rest sourced from reference TRBV5-4 and TRBJ1-2, is ETGVTQSPTHLIKTRGQQVTLRCSSQSGHNTVSWYQQALGQGPQFIFQYYREEENGRGNFPPRFSGLQFPNYSSELNVNALELDDSALYLCASTGGNNYGYTFGSGTRLTVV.

V gene TRBV30 combines with J gene TRBJ1-2; D gene uncertain. V was clipped by 5 bases and J by 3 bases, with 10 bases between them. The CDR3 spans 12 residues. Looked up from germline, CDR1 is GTSNPN and CDR2 is SVGIG (reference sequence). The CDR3 is CAWALVDYGYTF. The DNA for the CDR3 is TGTGCCTGGGCCCTGGTAGACTATGGCTACACCTTC.

This chain connects TRBV7-2 to TRBJ2-3, with a possible D match to TRBD2 (6 bases). V dropped 11 bases and J dropped 5 bases, with 14 bases sitting between them. Germline CDR1 and CDR2: SGHTA and FQGNSA. The CDR3 spans 12 residues. The CDR3 nucleotides read TGTGCCTTATGGGTGGGGGGAGATACGCAGTATTTT. This sequence encodes CALWVGGDTQYF. Supplemented by reference TRBV7-2 and TRBJ2-3, the full variable domain reads GAGVSQSPSNKVTEKGKDVELRCDPISGHTALYWYRQSLGQGLEFLIYFQGNSAPDKSGLPSDRFSAERTGGSVSTLTIQRTQQEDSAVYLCALWVGGDTQYFGPGTRLTVL.

The rearrangement links TRBV27 to TRBJ1-6; perhaps TRBD1 as D (5 bases). Looked up from germline, CDR1 is MNHEY and CDR2 is SMNVEV (reference sequence). Trimming cost V 6 bases and J 4 bases, with 7 bases left between them. CDR3 length equals 13 residues. The CDR3 here is CASSSGYNSPLHF. In DNA, the CDR3 is TGTGCCAGCAGCTCAGGGTATAATTCACCCCTCCACTTT.

The J gene is TRBJ2-3, the V gene TRBV9; 9 bases are a match to TRBD1. The germline V gene has CDR1 SGDLS and CDR2 YYNGEE. The CDR3 runs 15 residues. V lost 3 bases, J lost 4 bases, and 6 bases stayed unmatched. CDR3 sequence: CASSEGTGSPDTQYF. The CDR3 nucleotides are TGTGCCAGCAGCGAGGGGACAGGGAGTCCAGATACGCAGTATTTT. The whole variable domain, remainder taken from reference TRBV9 and TRBJ2-3, is DSGVTQTPKHLITATGQRVTLRCSPRSGDLSVYWYQQSLDQGLQFLIQYYNGEERAKGNILERFSAQQFPDLHSELNLSSLELGDSALYFCASSEGTGSPDTQYFGPGTRLTVL.

This clone has just one count. The rearrangement joins TRBV4-3 to TRBJ2-7; 8 bases match TRBD1. Per germline, CDR1 LGHNA and CDR2 YSLEER. The CDR3 loop spans 15 amino acids. Trimming at V came to 4 bases and at J to 3 bases, leaving 8 bases not matched to a gene. The CDR3 loop is CASSRGTGLNYEQYF. The CDR3 DNA is TGCGCCAGCAGCCGAGGGACAGGTTTAAACTACGAGCAGTACTTC.

This clone showed up just once. This chain joins TRBV6-5 and TRBJ1-2; the D is unclear. CDR3 size: 13 residues. Germline V CDR1 and CDR2: MNHEY, SVGAGI. The V end lost 0 bases, the J end lost 8 bases, and 10 bases lay between the germline ends. The CDR3, as DNA: TGTGCCAGCAGTTACTCTCCAGTCTGGGGCTACACCTTC. It specifies CASSYSPVWGYTF.